The 5 T cell receptor beta chains below come from one sample, sequenced in a study of T cells in Graves' hyperthyroidism and ophthalmopathy. RNA transcripts yielded amplified TCR beta CDR3 regions. Initially, a first-round RT-PCR of the TCR CDR3 employed the HTBI primer set. MiXCR, run by TCRdb on the multiplex PCR reads, gives a single entry per CDR3 protein. Of about 570,000 distinct CDR3 sequences listed, more than 45% are singletons. Material for sequencing was peripheral blood or thyroid tissue (not recorded which). The receptors come from an adult woman with Graves' disease, either hyperthyroidism or ophthalmopathy (not recorded which).

This chain uses TRBV10-3 with TRBJ2-5, with D perhaps given as TRBD1 or TRBD2 (6 bases each). With 4 bases removed from V and 3 bases from J, the gap between germline ends came to 15 bases. Per the germline V gene, CDR1 is ENHRY and CDR2 is SYGVKD. The CDR3 has 15 amino acids. The CDR3 loop reads CAISGLGGTKETQYF. The CDR3 DNA is TGTGCCATCAGTGGCCTTGGAGGGACAAAAGAGACCCAGTACTTC.

The chain recombines TRBV7-3 with TRBJ1-6; 8 positions agree with TRBD1. V was clipped by 4 bases and J by 10 bases; unmatched bases: 12. Per germline, CDR1 SGHTA and CDR2 FQGTGA. The CDR3 spans 16 residues. Here the CDR3 DNA reads TGTGCCAGCAGCTACGAAGGACAGGGTGGGCGATCACCCCTCCACTTT. Its translation: CASSYEGQGGRSPLHF. Full variable domain (missing parts from reference TRBV7-3 and TRBJ1-6): GAGVSQTPSNKVTEKGKYVELRCDPISGHTALYWYRQSLGQGPEFLIYFQGTGAADDSGLPNDRFFAVRPEGSVSTLKIQRTERGDSAVYLCASSYEGQGGRSPLHFGNGTRLTVT.

This sequence joins TRBV7-8 and TRBJ1-6; no reliable D call. There are 16 residues in the CDR3. From germline, CDR1 is SGHVS and CDR2 FQNEAQ. V lost 0 bases and J lost 0, with 6 bases in between. The CDR3 region is CASSLATSSYNSPLHF. The CDR3 region has the DNA TGTGCCAGCAGCTTAGCGACGAGCTCCTATAATTCACCCCTCCACTTT.

Of note for this clonotype: One junction end disagrees with the germline gene, perhaps due to a read error. As DNA, the CDR3 is TGTGCCACCAGTGACGTATCCAGGGACCAAGAGACCCAGTACTTC. The encoded protein is CATSDVSRDQETQYF. This chain links TRBV10-3 with TRBJ2-5; D is possibly TRBD1 (5 bases). CDR1 and CDR2 from the germline V gene are ENHRY and SYGVKD. This CDR3 contains 15 residues.

On this clonotype: A junction end diverges from the germline sequence, so it may reflect a read error. The chain has TRBV2 and TRBJ2-5, with D tentatively TRBD2 (6 bases). The CDR3 totals 13 residues. The germline gives CDR1 SNHLY, CDR2 FYNNEI. This CDR3 is CAGEDTPRGTQHF. The CDR3 DNA follows: TGTGCCGGCGAGGACACCCCGCGCGGGACCCAGCACTTC.